This TCR beta chain was sequenced in a study of siplizumab effects on memory and regulatory T cells. Generated by immunoSEQ multiplex PCR, the TCRdb table keeps only in-frame clones and is missing some. The sample gives 85,000 to 95,000 clones, approximately 95% of which show up once; around 0.3% is in the top ten. Concerning this clone itself: Its antigen is unidentified.

V was shortened by 6 bases and J by 0 bases, with 9 bases between the two germline ends. Germline values: CDR1 MNHNS, CDR2 SASEGT. The CDR3 length is 14 residues. Study observations and caveats: Unstimulated subsets contained matches for only a minor fraction of alloreactive clones. There appeared to be greater diversity in naive T cells than in memory cells, and naive T cells seemed major contributors to the alloresponse. Treg origin accounted for an average of around 69% of mappable alloreactive CD4+ clones with siplizumab and 25% to 30% in controls. Phenotypic classification as naive or memory proved unattainable for roughly 75-95% of proliferating CD4+ or CD8+ clones.

V and J are TRBV6-1 and TRBJ2-1; TRBD2 might be the D (6 bases). Source material: non-Treg CD4+ T cells sorted from blood. The receptor was isolated from a human donor in good health. For the CDR3, the DNA is TGTGCCAGCAGGACCGGGAGCTCCTACAATGAGCAGTTCTTC. Translation: CASRTGSSYNEQFF.